This T cell receptor (beta chain) derives from a study of blood T cells in healthy people across ages. Then a second PCR, running about 6 to 12 cycles, was carried out with a sample-barcoded 5' primer and a J-beta primer mix. A template-switch adaptor that had 12 random nucleotides put a tag on each cDNA molecule. In TCRdb, the 5' RACE reads were re-called with MiXCR into one record per CDR3 protein. This sample has about 800,000 distinct CDR3 sequences, with roughly 60% found just once. Points on this clonotype: The missing conserved phenylalanine or tryptophan at the end of this CDR3 makes a read error likely. The DNA is left out, because the CDR3 cannot be placed on it with certainty; the CDR3 is given as TCRdb lists it.

The receptor was derived from a man aged 25-45 years in good health. Sample: blood.

The CDR3 loop is CASSFRGAGDMEYV. This chain links TRBV12-3 or TRBV12-4 with TRBJ2-3; the D call TRBD1 from the table was never checked on the DNA. The CDR3 spans 14 amino acids, including both terminal residues.